These T cell receptor beta chains were read from a single sample in a study of blood T cell repertoires in COVID-19. Clones were sequenced by immunoSEQ multiplex PCR, and TCRdb holds only the in-frame ones, with some missing. Of fewer than 400,000 clones in the sample, about 92% are singletons; the top ten hold about a fifth. Sequencing used PBMCs or T cells enriched from blood (not recorded which). These receptors all come from a woman in her twenties or thirties who had recovered from COVID-19. The CDR3 runs from the conserved cysteine through the conserved F or W. A D gene is named only where the DNA matches it firmly.

>TRBV2|NA|TRBJ2-3
CASSPLVTLTDTQYF
>TRBV10-3|NA|TRBJ1-2
CAISGWDTYYGYTF
>TRBV27|TRBD1|TRBJ2-5
CASSRDRGETQYF
>TRBV11-2|NA|TRBJ1-1
CASSSRFITGTEAFF
>TRBV2|NA|TRBJ2-3
CASTGRGSGTDTQYF
>TRBV6-5|TRBD1|TRBJ1-6
CASSYQGTDNSPLHF
>TRBV28|TRBD1|TRBJ1-2
CASRRTGGHGYTF
>TRBV7-2|TRBD1|TRBJ1-4
CASSLVTKTGDEKLFF
>TRBV7-8|NA|TRBJ1-1
CASHSGVEAFF
>TRBV28|TRBD1|TRBJ2-4
CASSPGQGYIQYF
>TRBV6-5|NA|TRBJ1-3
CATYSYSGNTIYF
>TRBV30|TRBD2|TRBJ2-1
CAWGGLALADYNEQFF
>TRBV12-3/TRBV12-4|TRBD2|TRBJ2-7
CASRPGTNYEQYF